This entry lists 28 T cell receptor beta chains sequenced from one sample in a study of T cells in Graves' hyperthyroidism and ophthalmopathy. It was RNA transcripts that yielded the amplified TCR beta CDR3 regions. An initial round of RT-PCR targeting the TCR CDR3 relied on the HTBI primer set. MiXCR, run by TCRdb on the multiplex PCR reads, gives a single entry per CDR3 protein. Of hundreds of thousands of distinct CDR3 sequences in the sample, 35% to 55% were seen once. Sequencing was performed on peripheral blood or thyroid tissue (not recorded which). The receptors come from a woman in her late teens or twenties with Graves' hyperthyroidism.

J is TRBJ2-7 and V is TRBV7-9; D not certain. Germline V gene sequence: CDR1 SEHNR, CDR2 FQNEAQ (reference sequence). The CDR3 contains 14 residues. V was pared by 4 bases and J by 2 bases, with 12 bases between. The CDR3 bases are TGTGCCAGCAGCTCGATGACTGGGACCTACGAGCAGTACTTC. Translating gives CASSSMTGTYEQYF.

J is TRBJ1-1 and V is TRBV29-1; 7 positions agree with TRBD1. Germline V gives CDR1 SQVTM, CDR2 ANQGSEA. The CDR3 spans 14 residues. With V trimmed by 7 bases and J by 6 bases, 14 bases remained unmatched. In nucleotides, the CDR3 is TGCAGCGCAGAAGGGACAGATCTGAGCCCTGAAGCTTTCTTT. Protein: CSAEGTDLSPEAFF. Supplemented by reference TRBV29-1 and TRBJ1-1, the full variable domain reads SAVISQKPSRDICQRGTSLTIQCQVDSQVTMMFWYRQQPGQSLTLIATANQGSEATYESGFVIDKFPISRPNLTFSTLTVSNMSPEDSSIYLCSAEGTDLSPEAFFGQGTRLTVV.

The chain is built from TRBV7-6 and TRBJ2-7, with a weak D call TRBD1 (6 bases). V was shortened by 4 bases and J by 1 base, with 8 bases between the two germline ends. Germline values: CDR1 SGHVS, CDR2 FNYEAQ. There are 13 residues in the CDR3. CDR3 loop: CASSWDTSYEQYF. The CDR3 DNA follows: TGTGCCAGCAGCTGGGACACTTCCTACGAGCAGTACTTC.

With respect to this clonotype: This may be a read error, as it is one base from a much larger clone. This rearrangement joins TRBV7-9 to TRBJ1-4; D remains unclear. CDR1 and CDR2 (germline): SEHNR, FQNEAQ (reference sequence). This CDR3 is built from 15 residues. V was cut by 7 bases and J by 1 base, with 13 bases left in between. CDR3 sequence reads: CASIPSDGTNEKLFF. CDR3 sequence (DNA): TGTGCCAGCATCCCCTCGGACGGAACTAATGAAAAACTGTTTTTT. Full variable domain (missing parts from reference TRBV7-9 and TRBJ1-4): DTGVSQNPRHKITKRGQNVTFRCDPISEHNRLYWYRQTLGQGPEFLTYFQNEAQLEKSRLLSDRFSAERPKGSFSTLEIQRTEQGDSAMYLCASIPSDGTNEKLFFGSGTQLSVL.

A remark on this clonotype: The junction departs from germline at one end; a sequencing error may be responsible. The chain links TRBV7-2 to TRBJ2-7; D is perhaps TRBD1 (5 bases). CDR1 is SGHTA and CDR2 is FQGNSA in the germline V gene. CDR3 length: 11 amino acids. CDR3 in amino acids: CASRASREQYF. CDR3 coding DNA: TGCGCCAGCAGGGCCTCCCGCGAGCAGTACTTC.

The chain couples TRBV7-9 to TRBJ2-2; D perhaps matches TRBD2 (6 bases). The CDR3 length is 17 residues. Germline V gene sequence: CDR1 SEHNR, CDR2 FQNEAQ (reference sequence). Trimming pared 5 bases from V and 4 bases from J, leaving 20 bases between. CDR3 DNA: TGTGCCAGCAGCCAAGACTGGTGGCGGGACGGCACCGGGGAGCTGTTTTTT. It specifies CASSQDWWRDGTGELFF.

J is TRBJ2-7 and V is TRBV7-2; 8 bases fit TRBD2. J gave up 0 bases and V 4 bases, and 5 bases lay outside the gene matches. This CDR3 is 15 amino acids long. Germline V gene lookup returns CDR1 SGHTA and CDR2 FQGNSA. The CDR3 is CASSWSGSPSYEQYF. CDR3 nucleotide sequence: TGTGCCAGCAGCTGGAGCGGGAGTCCCTCCTACGAGCAGTACTTC.

To note about this clonotype: A read error may explain this, as a much larger clone is one base away. V and J are TRBV7-9 and TRBJ2-7, with D uncertain. This CDR3 has 13 residues. Germline CDR1 SEHNR, CDR2 FQNEAQ (reference sequence). As DNA, the CDR3 is TGTGCCAGCAGCTTAGTTCAAGGGCTCGAGCAGCACTTC. Protein product: CASSLVQGLEQHF.

This chain links TRBV7-8 with TRBJ2-7; D remains ambiguous. Germline CDR1 SGHVS, CDR2 FQNEAQ. V was shortened by 5 bases and J by 5 bases, with 16 bases between the two germline ends. The CDR3 length is 14 residues. As DNA, the CDR3 is TGTGCCAGCAGCCCGCTATTCCGGGTACACGAGCAGTACTTC. It codes for CASSPLFRVHEQYF.

As for this clonotype: Given a much more abundant clone one base away, this may be a read error. The V and J genes are TRBV24-1 and TRBJ2-5; D might be TRBD2 (5 bases). Germline V gene data show CDR1 as KGHDR and CDR2 as SFDVKD. The length of the CDR3 is 16 residues. Between the trimmed V and J ends, which lost 0 bases and 1 base, there was a span of 11 bases. CDR3 nucleotides: TGTGCCACCAGTGATTTGACTGGCGGGTTCCAAGAGACCCAGTACTTC. It encodes CATSDLTGGFQETQYF.

This clonotype was counted between two and nine times. V is TRBV10-3 and J is TRBJ2-7; perhaps D is TRBD1 or TRBD2 (5 bases each). Germline values: CDR1 ENHRY, CDR2 SYGVKD. This CDR3 comprises 13 residues. Deletions cut 7 bases from V and 3 bases from J, with 13 bases between. This CDR3 is CAINREGNYEQYF. CDR3 nucleotides: TGTGCCATCAATCGAGAGGGGAACTACGAGCAGTACTTC.

Concerning this clonotype itself: An end of the junction does not agree with germline; a read error may underlie this. The genes are TRBV29-1 and TRBJ1-4; TRBD1 aligns across 11 bases. The CDR3 has 11 residues. The germline CDR1 and CDR2 sequences are SQVTM and ANQGSEA. This chain's CDR3 is CSVVGQGDQTF. CDR3 nucleotides: TGCAGCGTTGTGGGACAGGGGGATCAGACGTTT.

About this clonotype itself: Relative to the germline gene, one junction end is altered; a read error may explain this. The chain is built from TRBV19 and TRBJ1-6; no clear D gene. The V gene's germline CDR1 is LNHDA and CDR2 SQIVND (reference sequence). This CDR3 is built from 9 residues. CDR3 sequence reads: CASIGVIRF. In DNA form, the CDR3 reads TGTGCCAGTATCGGGGTCATCCGCTTT.

This chain uses TRBV7-8 with TRBJ2-6; D gene unclear. The germline V gene has CDR1 SGHVS and CDR2 FQNEAQ. Trimming stripped 5 bases from V and 5 bases from J, with 4 bases between. This CDR3 contains 12 residues. CDR3 bases: TGTGCCAGCAGCCAACGGGCCAACGTCCTGACTTTC. Translated: CASSQRANVLTF. The variable domain in full, completed from reference TRBV7-8 and TRBJ2-6, reads GAGVSQSPRYKVAKRGQDVALRCDPISGHVSLFWYQQALGQGPEFLTYFQNEAQLDKSGLPSDRFFAERPEGSVSTLKIQRTQQEDSAVYLCASSQRANVLTFGAGSRLTVL.

In its sample, this clonotype was seen a few times. The V call is TRBV15, the J call TRBJ1-2; D gene uncertain. The CDR3 totals 11 residues. V dropped 5 bases and J dropped 5 bases, with 6 bases sitting between them. CDR1 LNHNV and CDR2 YYDKDF come from the germline V gene (reference sequence). This CDR3 is CATSYGYGYTF. CDR3 DNA: TGTGCCACCAGCTACGGATATGGCTACACCTTC.

The chain uses TRBV20-1 and TRBJ2-5; no reliable D call. The germline V gene has CDR1 DFQATT and CDR2 SNEGSKA (reference sequence). Trimming cost V 1 base and J 2 bases, with 8 bases left between them. This CDR3 region has 13 residues. As DNA, the CDR3 is TGCAGTGCTAGAGTGAAGGGACAAGAGACCCAGTACTTC. It codes for CSARVKGQETQYF.

The chain carries TRBV11-2 and TRBJ2-7; 14 positions agree with TRBD2. Germline CDR1 reads SGHAT; CDR2 reads FQNNGV. This CDR3 has 17 amino acids. V was pared by 1 base and J by 3 bases, with 5 bases of the junction left unmatched. CDR3 DNA sequence: TGTGCCAGCAGCTTAGCCGGGACTAGCGGGAGTTTCTACGAGCAGTACTTC. It specifies CASSLAGTSGSFYEQYF.

The gene calls are TRBV7-8 and TRBJ2-7, with D perhaps matching TRBD2 (6 bases). V was clipped by 6 bases and J by 7 bases, with 19 bases between them. The CDR3 totals 14 residues. Looked up from germline, CDR1 is SGHVS and CDR2 is FQNEAQ. CDR3 sequence: CASSLRTLRGEQYF. In DNA form, the CDR3 reads TGTGCCAGCAGTTTACGGACCCTCCGGGGGGAGCAGTACTTC.

To note about this clonotype: One base away lies a much larger clone, so this may be a sequencing read error. The gene calls are TRBV29-1 and TRBJ1-3; maybe TRBD1 (5 bases). The CDR3 covers 13 residues. From germline, CDR1 is SQVTM and CDR2 ANQGSEA. The V end lost 4 bases, the J end lost 0 bases, and 7 bases lay between the germline ends. The CDR3 region has the DNA TGCAGCGTTGTAGGGACCTCTGGAAACACCATATATTTT. Translation gives CSVVGTSGNTIYF.

This clonotype was seen only a few times. Its ends do not fully match the called genes, so a read error is possible. The chain joins TRBV7-7 to TRBJ1-1; D is unresolved. The CDR3 runs to 14 residues. Germline CDR1 reads SSHAT; CDR2 reads FNYEAQ (reference sequence). In DNA, the CDR3 is TGTGCTAGCAGCTCCGGCAGCCTGAACACTGAAGCTTTCTTT. Protein sequence: CASSSGSLNTEAFF.

CDR3: CAISESITGVEETQYF. CDR3 in DNA: TGTGCCATCAGTGAGTCGATCACGGGAGTGGAGGAGACCCAGTACTTC. The rearrangement uses TRBV10-3 and TRBJ2-5, with D maybe TRBD2 (6 bases). V was cut by 0 bases and J by 5 bases, with 16 bases left in between. This CDR3 has 16 amino acids. Germline values: CDR1 ENHRY, CDR2 SYGVKD.

This clonotype was found once. The chain recombines TRBV10-3 with TRBJ1-1; D unresolved. Germline V gene sequence: CDR1 ENHRY, CDR2 SYGVKD. The CDR3 consists of 14 residues. V lost 2 bases and J 3 bases, leaving 10 bases between the germline ends. As DNA, the CDR3 is TGTGCCATCAGTGAGATAGCGGGCTACACTGAAGCTTTCTTT. The encoded protein is CAISEIAGYTEAFF.

This clonotype was picked up a small number of times. The V call is TRBV29-1, the J call TRBJ2-5; D might be TRBD2 (6 bases). V was cut by 4 bases and J by 5 bases, with 11 bases left in between. This CDR3 contains 12 residues. Germline V gene lookup returns CDR1 SQVTM and CDR2 ANQGSEA. As DNA, the CDR3 is TGCAGCGTTGGGTTTGGGGGGGAGACCCAGTACTTC. Protein product: CSVGFGGETQYF. Full variable domain (missing parts from reference TRBV29-1 and TRBJ2-5): SAVISQKPSRDICQRGTSLTIQCQVDSQVTMMFWYRQQPGQSLTLIATANQGSEATYESGFVIDKFPISRPNLTFSTLTVSNMSPEDSSIYLCSVGFGGETQYFGPGTRLLVL.

The V gene is TRBV2, the J gene TRBJ2-2; no clear D gene. The germline V gene has CDR1 SNHLY and CDR2 FYNNEI. This CDR3 is built from 14 residues. V was pared by 7 bases and J by 4 bases, with 13 bases between. The CDR3, as DNA: TGTGCCAGCACCTATACCTACCTCACCGGGGAGCTGTTTTTT. It translates to CASTYTYLTGELFF.

This clonotype was observed a handful of times. The rearrangement uses TRBV6-1 and TRBJ1-4, with TRBD1 identical over 7 bases. Unmatched junction bases numbered 12, after V lost 6 bases and J lost 8 bases. The V gene's germline CDR1 is MNHNS and CDR2 SASEGT. The CDR3 spans 15 residues. The CDR3 region is CASSQVNRGEEKLFF. CDR3 sequence (DNA): TGTGCCAGCAGCCAAGTGAACAGGGGAGAGGAAAAACTGTTTTTT.

The V and J genes are TRBV7-2 and TRBJ1-2; tentatively, D is TRBD1 (6 bases). This CDR3 has 15 amino acids. Germline V CDR1 and CDR2: SGHTA, FQGNSA. Trimming shortened V by 0 bases and J by 6 bases, and 14 bases separated the two germline ends. CDR3 DNA sequence: TGTGCCAGCAGCTTAGCGGGGACACTCAACGATGGCTACACCTTC. Its translation is CASSLAGTLNDGYTF.

The CDR3: CASIPDRDLGTEAFF. The CDR3 bases are TGTGCCAGTATTCCTGACCGGGACCTTGGGACTGAAGCTTTCTTT. The rearrangement links TRBV19 to TRBJ1-1, with a weak D call TRBD1 (5 bases). The V gene lost 7 bases and the J gene lost 5 bases, with 20 bases spanning the gap. Germline loops: CDR1 LNHDA, CDR2 SQIVND (reference sequence). This CDR3 has 15 amino acids.

The CDR3 bases are TGTGCCAAAGACAGGGGCCCCTATAATTCACCCCTCCACTTT. Its protein is CAKDRGPYNSPLHF. The chain recombines TRBV25-1 with TRBJ1-6; 8 positions agree with TRBD1. CDR1 MGHDK and CDR2 SYGVNS come from the germline V gene. J gave up 2 bases and V 10 bases, and 4 bases lay outside the gene matches. CDR3 length: 14 amino acids.